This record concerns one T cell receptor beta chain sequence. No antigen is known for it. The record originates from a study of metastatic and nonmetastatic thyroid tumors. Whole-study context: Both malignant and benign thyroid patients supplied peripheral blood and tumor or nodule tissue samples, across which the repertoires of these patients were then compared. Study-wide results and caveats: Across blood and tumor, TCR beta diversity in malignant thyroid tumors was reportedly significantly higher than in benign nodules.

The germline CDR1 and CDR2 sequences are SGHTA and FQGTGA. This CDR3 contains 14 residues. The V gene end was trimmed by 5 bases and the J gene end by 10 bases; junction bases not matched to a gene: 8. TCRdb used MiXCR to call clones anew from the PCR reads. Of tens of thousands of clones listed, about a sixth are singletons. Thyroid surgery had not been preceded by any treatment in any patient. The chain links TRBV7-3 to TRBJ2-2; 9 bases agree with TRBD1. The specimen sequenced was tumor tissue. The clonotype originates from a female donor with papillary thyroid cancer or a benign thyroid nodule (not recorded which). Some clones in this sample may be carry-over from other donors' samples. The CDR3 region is CASSPTGGSVELFF. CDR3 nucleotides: TGTGCCAGCAGCCCGACAGGGGGATCCGTGGAGCTGTTTTTT. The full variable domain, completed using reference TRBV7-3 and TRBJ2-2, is GAGVSQTPSNKVTEKGKYVELRCDPISGHTALYWYRQSLGQGPEFLIYFQGTGAADDSGLPNDRFFAVRPEGSVSTLKIQRTERGDSAVYLCASSPTGGSVELFFGEGSRLTVL.